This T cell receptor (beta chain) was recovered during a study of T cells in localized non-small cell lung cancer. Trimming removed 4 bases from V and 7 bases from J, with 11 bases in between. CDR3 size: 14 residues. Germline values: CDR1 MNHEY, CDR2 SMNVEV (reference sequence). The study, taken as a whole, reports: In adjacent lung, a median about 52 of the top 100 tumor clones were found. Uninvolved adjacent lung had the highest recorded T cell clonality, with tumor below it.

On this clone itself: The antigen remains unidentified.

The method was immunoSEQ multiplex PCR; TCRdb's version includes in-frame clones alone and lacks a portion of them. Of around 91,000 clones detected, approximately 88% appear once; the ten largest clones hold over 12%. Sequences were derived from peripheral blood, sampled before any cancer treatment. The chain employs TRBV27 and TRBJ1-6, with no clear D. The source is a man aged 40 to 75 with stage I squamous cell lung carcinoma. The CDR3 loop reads CASSYGRSNSPLHF. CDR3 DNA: TGTGCCAGCAGTTATGGTCGTTCGAATTCACCCCTCCACTTT.